This T cell receptor (beta chain) comes out of a study of identical twins. General study results and limits: Invariant populations such as MAIT and iNKT cells could partly muddle zero-insertion analyses. While abundant cord blood beta clonotypes carried fewer insertions, memory repertoires showed no such pattern. Some out-of-frame alpha sequences were shared by twins, and these showed excess low generation probability.

Only healthy Caucasians were enrolled as donors. Each CDR3 protein gets one entry after TCRdb re-called the 5' RACE reads with MiXCR. Of some 440,000 distinct CDR3 sequences detected, more than 20% appear once; the ten largest clones hold around 3%. In the case of this clonotype: Antigen: not known.

Germline CDR1 is LNHNV and CDR2 is YYDKDF (reference sequence). The CDR3 loop spans 15 amino acids. Trimming left V 5 bases short and J 3 bases short, with 13 bases between. These same records also appear under a second study, on T cells expressing NK-cell markers.

The source is a woman in her late teens or twenties in good health. The rearrangement uses TRBV15 and TRBJ2-2; TRBD2 might be the D (7 bases). Sample: CD4+ T cells sorted from blood. CDR3 coding DNA: TGTGCCACCAGCTCGGGGGGCGCAGACACCGGGGAGCTGTTTTTT. This gives the protein CATSSGGADTGELFF.